These T cell receptor beta chains were read from a single sample in a study of T cells in Graves' hyperthyroidism and ophthalmopathy. TCRdb recomputed calls from the multiplex PCR reads with MiXCR, one row per CDR3 protein. The data contain some 650,000 distinct CDR3 sequences, roughly a sixth of them singletons. The sequencing sample was made of blood. These TCRs come from a woman in her thirties or forties with Graves' ophthalmopathy. Both conserved end residues are part of each CDR3. Fields, in order: V gene, clone size, J gene, D gene, CDR3 DNA, CDR3 protein. D genes are given only for firm matches. Part of the rows lack a size; the others show once, few, many or a class for expanded clones.

>TRBV10-1|few|TRBJ2-5|NA
TGCGCCAGCAGTGATGGACAGTTAGAGACCCAGTACTTC
CASSDGQLETQYF
>TRBV24-1|NA|TRBJ1-5|NA
TGTGCCACCAGTGACGTGTATAGCAATCAGCCCCAGCATTTT
CATSDVYSNQPQHF
>TRBV3-1|many|TRBJ1-4|NA
TGTGCCAGCAGCCAAAGTGGAGGGGGAGAAAAACTGTTTTTT
CASSQSGGGEKLFF
>TRBV20-1|many|TRBJ1-6|TRBD1
TGCAGTGCTAGAGATCTACGGACCGGGACAGGGAGGGATTCACCCCTCCACTTT
CSARDLRTGTGRDSPLHF
>TRBV19|few|TRBJ2-1|TRBD2
TGTGCCAGTAGTAGGGCTAGCGGGGGGGCCTGGAATGAGCAGTTCTTC
CASSRASGGAWNEQFF
>TRBV18|many|TRBJ2-3|TRBD1
TGTGCCAGCTCAACTCTACCGGGACAGGGGGCGAAAGATACGCAGTATTTT
CASSTLPGQGAKDTQYF
>TRBV28|many|TRBJ2-4|NA
TGTGCCAGCAGTTTAGGGGGGACTGTCAAAAACATTCAGTACTTC
CASSLGGTVKNIQYF
>TRBV10-3|NA|TRBJ2-1|NA
TGTGCCATCAGTGATGGGCAGGATGACAATGAGCAGTTCTTC
CAISDGQDDNEQFF
>TRBV12-3/TRBV12-4|few|TRBJ1-1|TRBD1
TGTGCCAGCACCAGGGACAGACAGAACACTGAAGCTTTCTTT
CASTRDRQNTEAFF
>TRBV6-5|many|TRBJ1-2|NA
TGTGCCAGCAGTTACCCCTCGGGCGGGGGCTATGGCTACACCTTC
CASSYPSGGGYGYTF
>TRBV12-3/TRBV12-4|NA|TRBJ1-2|NA
TGTGCCAGCAGTTTCGTCCCGGGAAGCGCCTTATATGGCTACACCTTC
CASSFVPGSALYGYTF
>TRBV19|few|TRBJ1-1|TRBD1
TGTGCCAGTAGCCTCGGGACAGGGTTGAGCACTGAAGCTTTCTTT
CASSLGTGLSTEAFF
>TRBV5-1|many|TRBJ2-2|TRBD2
TGCGCCAGCAGCTGGACTAGCGGGACGGGCGGGGAGCTGTTTTTT
CASSWTSGTGGELFF
>TRBV7-9|many|TRBJ2-5|TRBD2
TGTGCCAGCAGCCAAAGACTAGCGGGGAAGGGAGAGACCCAGTACTTC
CASSQRLAGKGETQYF
>TRBV28|many|TRBJ2-7|NA
TGTGCCAGCAGTCCGAAAGGTGACGAGCAGTACTTC
CASSPKGDEQYF
>TRBV12-3/TRBV12-4|many|TRBJ2-1|NA
TGTGCCAGCAGTTTAGGAGGATCCCTTTACAATGAGCAGTTCTTC
CASSLGGSLYNEQFF
>TRBV5-1|few|TRBJ2-5|TRBD1
TGCGCCAGCAGCTTTCGTTCAGACAGGGCGCAAGAGACCCAGTACTTC
CASSFRSDRAQETQYF
>TRBV19|few|TRBJ2-3|TRBD1
TGTGCCACCACAGGGCGGACAGGGGTCACAGATACGCAGTATTTT
CATTGRTGVTDTQYF
>TRBV5-5|many|TRBJ2-7|NA
TGTGCCAGCAGCTTTTGGCAGAGCCCCGAGCAGTACTTC
CASSFWQSPEQYF
>TRBV19|few|TRBJ1-2|TRBD1
TGTGCCAGTAGTACACAGGGGGCACGCGGCTATGGCTACACCTTC
CASSTQGARGYGYTF
>TRBV20-1|many|TRBJ2-5|TRBD2
TGCAGTGCTGGGGCCGGGACTAGCGGCCAAGAGACCCAGTACTTC
CSAGAGTSGQETQYF
>TRBV3-1|many|TRBJ2-7|NA
TGTGCCAGCAGCCAAGAATTTGACGAGCAGTACTTC
CASSQEFDEQYF
>TRBV6-2/TRBV6-3|many|TRBJ2-7|TRBD2
TGTGCCAGCCTAGCGGGCAACGCCGTCTCCTACGAGCAGTACTTC
CASLAGNAVSYEQYF
>TRBV12-3/TRBV12-4|many|TRBJ1-2|NA
TGTGCCAGCAGTACCAACGCGGGAGGGCCTGAGGGCTACACCTTC
CASSTNAGGPEGYTF
>TRBV10-3|NA|TRBJ2-5|NA
TGTGCCATCAGTGAGTTAGGGGGAGAGACCCAGTACTTC
CAISELGGETQYF
>TRBV29-1|few|TRBJ2-5|TRBD1
TGCAGCGTTGTAGAATCAGGGGGCAAGAAGACCCAGTACTTC
CSVVESGGKKTQYF
>TRBV6-1|many|TRBJ1-2|TRBD1
TGTGCCAGCAGTTTCCGCCCAGGGGGAGGCTACACCTTC
CASSFRPGGGYTF
>TRBV9|NA|TRBJ2-1|NA
TGTGCCAGCAGCGTAGGTACGGGAAACTCCTACAATGAGCAGTTCTTC
CASSVGTGNSYNEQFF
>TRBV2|many|TRBJ1-5|NA
TGTGCCAGCAGTGACGTGGCAGAAAATCAGCCCCAGCATTTT
CASSDVAENQPQHF
>TRBV12-3/TRBV12-4|few|TRBJ1-3|NA
TGTGCCAGCAATATAGAGGGGGAAGGGTCTGGAAACACCATATATTTT
CASNIEGEGSGNTIYF
>TRBV28|many|TRBJ2-2|NA
TGTGCCAGCAGTTCCTATCTCGGGGAGCTGTTTTTT
CASSSYLGELFF
>TRBV19|NA|TRBJ1-1|TRBD1
TGTGCCAGTACCGTGGACAGGGCGATAACTGAAGCTTTCTTT
CASTVDRAITEAFF
>TRBV18|many|TRBJ2-1|NA
TGTGCCAGCTCACCACCTAGTAGCGATGAGCAGTTCTTC
CASSPPSSDEQFF
>TRBV5-1|NA|TRBJ2-1|TRBD1
TGCGCCAGCAGCCAGGGACAGGGGACCTACAATGAGCAGTTCTTC
CASSQGQGTYNEQFF
>TRBV14|few|TRBJ1-6|NA
TGTGCCAGCAGCCAAGATAATATGAATAATTCACCCCTCCACTTT
CASSQDNMNNSPLHF
>TRBV7-9|many|TRBJ2-3|NA
TGTGCCAGCAGCTTAGGGGTCCGCACAGATACGCAGTATTTT
CASSLGVRTDTQYF
>TRBV20-1|NA|TRBJ2-7|TRBD1
TGCAGTGCTAGAGCCCCCGACAGGGACAGCTACGAGCAGTACTTC
CSARAPDRDSYEQYF
>TRBV2|many|TRBJ2-1|TRBD1
TGTGCCGGCCGACAGGGGGGTAATGAGCAGTTCTTC
CAGRQGGNEQFF
>TRBV7-2|few|TRBJ2-1|TRBD2
TGTGCCAGCAGCTTAGCGGTCCGGGGGACTAGCGGGGGTGGGTACAATGAGCAGTTCTTC
CASSLAVRGTSGGGYNEQFF
>TRBV20-1|many|TRBJ2-1|TRBD2
TGCAGTGCTAGGTACCCTAGCGGGAGGAACAATGAGCAGTTCTTC
CSARYPSGRNNEQFF
>TRBV9|NA|TRBJ2-1|NA
TGTGCCAGCAGCCGAACAGGGCCAGGGGGGAATGAGCAGTTCTTC
CASSRTGPGGNEQFF
>TRBV29-1|NA|TRBJ1-4|NA
TGCAGCGTTTCAGCTCCTAATGAAAAACTGTTTTTT
CSVSAPNEKLFF
>TRBV12-3/TRBV12-4|many|TRBJ1-5|NA
TGTGCCAGCAGTTTATTTGGACAGTACAATCAGCCCCAGCATTTT
CASSLFGQYNQPQHF
>TRBV5-1|NA|TRBJ2-2|TRBD2
TGCGCCAGCAGCTTGGAGGGACTAGCGGGAGGCCGGTTAACCGGGGAGCTGTTTTTT
CASSLEGLAGGRLTGELFF
>TRBV28|many|TRBJ2-7|NA
TGTGCCAGCAGTTTGGGGGCGCAGCGCGAGCAGTACTTC
CASSLGAQREQYF
>TRBV3-1|NA|TRBJ1-2|NA
TGTGCCAGCAGCCAAGGGGCAGGGAGCGGCTACACCTTC
CASSQGAGSGYTF
>TRBV10-3|many|TRBJ2-7|NA
TGTGCCATCAGTGATCCCGGGACCACCTACGAGCAGTACTTC
CAISDPGTTYEQYF
>TRBV6-5|many|TRBJ2-1|TRBD2
TGTGCCAGCAGTTACTTCGGTGGGACTAGCATCCATGAGCAGTTCTTC
CASSYFGGTSIHEQFF
>TRBV19|few|TRBJ1-1|NA
TGTGCCAGTAGTAGGGGCGGGCCCTACACTGAAGCTTTCTTT
CASSRGGPYTEAFF
>TRBV6-1|many|TRBJ1-4|NA
TGTGCCAGCAGTTTCCTACACATCATTGTGGAAAAACTGTTTTTT
CASSFLHIIVEKLFF
>TRBV18|many|TRBJ1-1|NA
TGTGCCAGCTCACAAACCGGGGGGCTGAACACTGAAGCTTTCTTT
CASSQTGGLNTEAFF
>TRBV6-1|NA|TRBJ1-1|NA
TGTGCCAGCAGTCTCCTTCGGGGAAGGACTGAAGCTTTCTTT
CASSLLRGRTEAFF
>TRBV7-2|NA|TRBJ1-1|TRBD1
TGTGCCAGCAGATCCAGATGGACAGGTAGACACACTGAAGCTTTCTTT
CASRSRWTGRHTEAFF